The clone carrying this TCR beta chain was recorded at least ten times. Its antigen is unknown. The data stem from a study of spatial heterogeneity in lung cancer. General study points: Tracking of tumor mutation counts was seen in expanded intratumoral alpha and beta TCR counts.

Time point described: sample taken at primary tumor resection. One entry per CDR3 protein results from TCRdb running MiXCR on the 5' RACE reads. In the table there are about 4,800 distinct CDR3 sequences, 8.4% of which are singletons. The length of the CDR3 is 15 residues. Trimming removed 0 bases at V and 4 bases at J, with 11 bases between. The V gene's germline CDR1 is SGHRS and CDR2 YFSETQ. The gene calls are TRBV5-1 and TRBJ1-5; D is possibly TRBD1 (5 bases). Specimen: lung tumor tissue, collected at surgery. The clonotype originates from a male donor with early-stage non-small cell lung cancer. The CDR3 loop is CASSLVGDGNQPQHF. The CDR3 DNA is TGCGCCAGCAGCTTGGTAGGGGACGGTAATCAGCCCCAGCATTTT.